The 18 T cell receptor beta chains below were found in one sample sequenced in a study of cytotoxic CD8 clonotypes in ibrutinib-treated CLL (dated by TCRdb to the early 2020s). Reading the label with the study, this specimen's time point is: approximately 25 months on ibrutinib. The receptor library was made with the immunoSEQ multiplex PCR assay. TCRdb stores this immuneACCESS table with in-frame sequences only. Part of the clones is absent; in the studies checked, under half of the shortfall reflects unresolved V genes, and no reason is known for the rest. Counted in this sample were 110,000 to 150,000 clones; about 75% of them appeared once. The leading ten clones occupy approximately 5.1% of the sample. The material was PBMCs, obtained after 24 months of ibrutinib treatment. Every receptor here comes from a human donor with chronic lymphocytic leukemia.

The chain carries TRBV4-3 and TRBJ2-3; D possibly corresponds to TRBD1 (8 bases). V was trimmed by 2 bases and J by 6 bases, leaving 21 bases between them. CDR3 size: 17 residues. The germline gives CDR1 LGHNA, CDR2 YSLEER. The CDR3 DNA sequence: TGCGCCAGCAGCCAACCTCCGATCGGACAGGGAGGGGATACGCAGTATTTT. Its translation is CASSQPPIGQGGDTQYF.

This clone was observed many times. This sequence joins TRBV30 and TRBJ1-3; D may be TRBD1 (5 bases). The CDR3 consists of 14 residues. V was clipped by 2 bases and J by 6 bases, with 14 bases between them. The germline V gene encodes CDR1 GTSNPN and CDR2 SVGIG (reference sequence). The CDR3 DNA follows: TGTGCCTGGAGTAAGGGGTTAGAGGAAAACACCATATATTTT. It is translated as CAWSKGLEENTIYF.

This rearrangement joins TRBV11-2 to TRBJ1-2, with no clear D. Per the germline V gene, CDR1 is SGHAT and CDR2 is FQNNGV. V lost 0 bases and J 5 bases, leaving 10 bases between the germline ends. The CDR3 totals 14 residues. The CDR3 region is CASSLERQSYGYTF. CDR3 bases: TGTGCCAGCAGCTTAGAGAGGCAGTCTTATGGCTACACCTTC.

This chain connects TRBV6-5 to TRBJ2-7; D gene unclear. Trimming took off 0 bases at V and 3 bases at J, with 9 bases between the two ends. CDR3 length: 14 residues. The germline V gene encodes CDR1 MNHEY and CDR2 SVGAGI. For the CDR3, the DNA is TGTGCCAGCAGTTACTCTCTCCCTTACTACGAGCAGTACTTC. This codes for CASSYSLPYYEQYF.

This chain connects TRBV6-5 to TRBJ2-2; a weak D match, TRBD2 (6 bases). V lost 1 base and J lost 6, with 15 bases in between. CDR3 size: 16 residues. Germline V gene sequence: CDR1 MNHEY, CDR2 SVGAGI. DNA for the CDR3: TGTGCCAGCAGTTACTTTGTGGGAGGAGGGTCCGGGGAGCTGTTTTTT. Translation gives CASSYFVGGGSGELFF.

The V call is TRBV27, the J call TRBJ1-2; D uncertain. V lost 5 bases and J 3 bases, leaving 10 bases between the germline ends. The CDR3 consists of 13 residues. From germline, CDR1 is MNHEY and CDR2 SMNVEV (reference sequence). The CDR3 sequence: CASSPPGHYGYTF. The CDR3 coding sequence is TGTGCCAGCAGTCCCCCCGGCCACTATGGCTACACCTTC.

A single count supports this clone. The chain's CDR3 is CASSPIRTSGALQYF. The CDR3 nucleotides are TGTGCCAGCAGCCCCATCCGGACTAGCGGGGCCCTGCAGTATTTT. The chain has TRBV5-5 and TRBJ2-3; 12 nucleotides line up with TRBD2. J was trimmed by 11 bases and V by 4 bases; bases with no gene match: 11. Germline values: CDR1 SGHKS, CDR2 YYEKEE (reference sequence). The CDR3 is made up of 15 amino acids.

The V call is TRBV7-9, the J call TRBJ2-1, with TRBD2 matching over 8 bases. The length of the CDR3 is 18 residues. Germline V gives CDR1 SEHNR, CDR2 FQNEAQ (reference sequence). The trim removed 1 base at V and 0 bases at J, leaving 8 bases unmatched. CDR3 DNA sequence: TGTGCCAGCAGCTTAGGCGGTAGCGGGGCCCTCTCCTACAATGAGCAGTTCTTC. It encodes CASSLGGSGALSYNEQFF.

The chain carries TRBV30 and TRBJ2-3; a weak D match, TRBD2 (7 bases). Trimming took 4 bases from V and 2 from J, leaving 10 bases between them. This CDR3 comprises 13 residues. Germline-derived CDR1 and CDR2 are GTSNPN and SVGIG (reference sequence). CDR3 DNA: TGTGCCTGGAAGGCGGGGGCCACAGATACGCAGTATTTT. Its translation: CAWKAGATDTQYF. Filled out from reference TRBV30 and TRBJ2-3, the complete variable domain reads SQTIHQWPATLVQPVGSPLSLECTVEGTSNPNLYWYRQAAGRGLQLLFYSVGIGQISSEVPQNLSASRPQDRQFILSSKKLLLSDSGFYLCAWKAGATDTQYFGPGTRLTVL.

The chain couples TRBV5-1 to TRBJ1-2; D is ambiguous. This CDR3 region has 16 residues. Trimming took 2 bases from V and 0 from J, leaving 14 bases between them. Germline V gene sequence: CDR1 SGHRS, CDR2 YFSETQ. CDR3 DNA sequence: TGCGCCAGCAGCTTTGGCGTCCTCCCTGCTAACTATGGCTACACCTTC. Its translation: CASSFGVLPANYGYTF.

V is TRBV4-1 and J is TRBJ1-1; 8 bases map to TRBD1. CDR3 length: 17 residues. Germline CDR1 is MGHRA and CDR2 is YSYEKL. Trimming took 4 bases from V and 3 from J; bases not matched to a gene: 13. DNA of the CDR3: TGCGCCAGCAGCCCGTCCGGGGGGGACAGGTGGGACACTGAAGCTTTCTTT. It translates to CASSPSGGDRWDTEAFF.

The chain couples TRBV9 to TRBJ2-1; the D call may be TRBD1 or TRBD2 (5 bases each). There are 13 residues in the CDR3. Germline values: CDR1 SGDLS, CDR2 YYNGEE. V lost 6 bases and J 7 bases, leaving 14 bases between the germline ends. The CDR3 protein is CASTERGENEQFF. The CDR3 region has the DNA TGTGCCAGCACCGAGAGGGGAGAAAATGAGCAGTTCTTC.

This chain links TRBV19 with TRBJ2-7, with TRBD2 matching over 12 bases. Trimming took 9 bases from V and 7 from J; bases not matched to a gene: 13. The CDR3 spans 15 residues. The germline gives CDR1 LNHDA, CDR2 SQIVND (reference sequence). The CDR3 is CASAPSGRARREQYF. Written as DNA, the CDR3 is TGTGCCAGCGCCCCTAGCGGGAGGGCCCGGAGAGAGCAGTACTTC.

The CDR3 loop is CASSPTRRETQYF. Written as DNA, the CDR3 is TGTGCCAGCTCACCAACGAGGAGGGAGACCCAGTACTTC. The genes are TRBV18 and TRBJ2-5; perhaps TRBD2 as D (5 bases). Deletions cut 2 bases from V and 5 bases from J, with 9 bases between. Germline CDR1 KGHSH, CDR2 LQKENI. The CDR3 spans 13 residues.

This clone was recorded a few times. V usage is TRBV19 and J usage is TRBJ1-5, with D uncertain. Germline V CDR1 and CDR2: LNHDA, SQIVND (reference sequence). The V end was cut by 6 bases, the J end by 0 bases, with 6 bases between. The CDR3 contains 13 residues. The CDR3 reads CASSKSSNQPQHF. As DNA, the CDR3 is TGTGCCAGTAGCAAGAGTAGCAATCAGCCCCAGCATTTT.

The CDR3 DNA sequence: TGTGCCAGCAGTTACGGCTTCGCCGCTTGGGGCTACACCTTC. Translation: CASSYGFAAWGYTF. J is TRBJ1-2 and V is TRBV6-5; D unclear. The CDR3 contains 14 residues. From germline, CDR1 is MNHEY and CDR2 SVGAGI. Trimming removed 2 bases from V and 8 bases from J, with 15 bases in between.

This clone was counted a few times. The chain employs TRBV6-5 and TRBJ1-5; no definite D call. Germline CDR1 is MNHEY and CDR2 is SVGAGI. V shed 0 bases and J shed 7 bases, with 7 bases lying between them. The CDR3 runs 13 residues. CDR3 region: CASSYSSGQPQHF. CDR3 DNA: TGTGCCAGCAGTTACTCAAGCGGACAGCCCCAGCATTTT.

The chain uses TRBV9 and TRBJ1-5; D may be TRBD1 (5 bases). This CDR3 spans 15 amino acids. Per germline, CDR1 SGDLS and CDR2 YYNGEE. Deletions cut 0 bases from V and 7 bases from J, with 14 bases between. The CDR3 DNA follows: TGTGCCAGCAGCGTAGGCGGTGGGGCAGAACAGCCCCAGCATTTT. Residues: CASSVGGGAEQPQHF.